Included here is one T cell receptor (beta chain) sequence, with context. Its antigen is currently unknown. The data originate from a study of T cells in Graves' hyperthyroidism and ophthalmopathy. Notes on the study in general: Ophthalmopathy and stable hyperthyroidism were separated by a 13 V-J model. Most clonotypes expanded in thyroid above 0.001 were likewise present in blood. The model anticipated ophthalmopathy a median around 6 months pre-onset.

Using RNA transcripts as the source, TCR beta CDR3 regions were amplified. When the TCR CDR3 underwent first-round RT-PCR, the HTBI primer set was used. TCRdb called the multiplex PCR reads again in MiXCR, with one record for every CDR3 protein. The sample gives a few hundred thousand distinct CDR3 sequences, around 46% of which show up once; approximately 8.2% is in the top ten. This CDR3 region has 14 residues. V was cut by 4 bases and J by 3 bases, with 12 bases left in between. Germline V gene lookup returns CDR1 SGHTA and CDR2 FQGNSA. The V and J genes are TRBV7-2 and TRBJ2-5; perhaps D is TRBD1 or TRBD2 (5 bases each). This receptor was obtained from a woman aged 18-29 years with Graves' hyperthyroidism. What was sequenced was peripheral blood or thyroid tissue (not recorded which). For the CDR3, the DNA is TGTGCCAGCAGCTCGCCCGGGACCAAAGAGACCCAGTACTTC. Protein: CASSSPGTKETQYF.